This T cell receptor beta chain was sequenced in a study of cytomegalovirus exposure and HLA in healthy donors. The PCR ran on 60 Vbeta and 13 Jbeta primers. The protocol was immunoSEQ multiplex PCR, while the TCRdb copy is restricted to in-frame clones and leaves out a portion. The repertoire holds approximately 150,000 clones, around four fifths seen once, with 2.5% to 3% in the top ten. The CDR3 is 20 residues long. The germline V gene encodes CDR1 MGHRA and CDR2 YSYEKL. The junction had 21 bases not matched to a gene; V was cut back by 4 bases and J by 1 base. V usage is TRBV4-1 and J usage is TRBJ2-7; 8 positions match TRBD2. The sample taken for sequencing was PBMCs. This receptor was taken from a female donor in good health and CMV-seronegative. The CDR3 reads CASSPGGGGSRAEQSYEQYF. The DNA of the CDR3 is TGCGCCAGCAGCCCCGGGGGGGGCGGGAGCCGCGCGGAACAATCCTACGAGCAGTACTTC.